This entry features one TCR beta chain sequence. Its antigen is currently unknown. The CDR3 is 16 amino acids. The germline gives CDR1 SGHVS, CDR2 FQNEAQ. The data derive from a study of T cells expressing NK-cell markers. Study-level background: Sorted CD3+CD56+NKG2C+, CD3+CD56+NKG2C- and CD3+CD56-NKG2C+ T cells provided the TCR beta repertoires. Among the eight sequenced donors, seven tested HCMV-seropositive and one tested seronegative. Overall study findings and caveats: These clonotypes also led the CD3+CD56-NKG2C+ fraction in a handful of donors.

Using the 5' RACE reads, TCRdb records one entry per CDR3 protein without DNA. Its clone listing holds about half a million distinct CDR3 sequences. The sample consisted of blood T cells: a sorted CD56 or NKG2C T cell subset, CD4+ or CD8+ T cells, or bulk PBMC T cells (not recorded which). The gene calls are TRBV7-8 and TRBJ2-1; TCRdb gives TRBD2 as the D gene, but with no DNA this cannot be confirmed. The TCR comes from a woman aged 50 to 60 in good health. The chain's CDR3 is CASSLVRLAGANEQFF.